These 26 T cell receptor beta chains originate from one sample sequenced in a study of blood T cells in healthy people across ages. A J-beta primer mix and a sample-barcoded 5' primer were used in a second PCR of roughly 6 to 11 cycles. TCRdb independently ran MiXCR on the 5' RACE reads; one entry per CDR3 protein. Among about 760,000 distinct CDR3 sequences, more than 55% were seen once, and the ten largest hold around 24%. The sequencing input was blood. These receptors all come from a man aged 40-49 years in good health.

The V and J genes are TRBV2 and TRBJ2-4, with D maybe TRBD1 (6 bases). With the DNA end fitting TRBJ2-7 better, the J assignment may be wrong. The CDR3 totals 12 residues. Germline loops: CDR1 SNHLY, CDR2 FYNNEI. CDR3 sequence (DNA): TGTGCCAGCTGGACGGACAGCTACGAGCAGTACTTC. Amino acid sequence: CASWTDSYEQYF.

CDR3 sequence: CASSLRQAGTEAFF. CDR3 coding DNA: TGTGCCAGCAGCTTAAGGCAGGCGGGAACTGAAGCTTTCTTT. This sequence joins TRBV7-2 and TRBJ1-1; D unresolved. V lost 2 bases and J 5 bases, leaving 12 bases between the germline ends. Germline CDR1 SGHTA, CDR2 FQGNSA. The CDR3 consists of 14 residues. The full variable domain, completed using reference TRBV7-2 and TRBJ1-1, is GAGVSQSPSNKVTEKGKDVELRCDPISGHTALYWYRQSLGQGLEFLIYFQGNSAPDKSGLPSDRFSAERTGGSVSTLTIQRTQQEDSAVYLCASSLRQAGTEAFFGQGTRLTVV.

The V gene is TRBV7-2, the J gene TRBJ2-5; TRBD2 aligns across 9 bases. V was pared by 3 bases and J by 2 bases, with 4 bases of the junction left unmatched. The CDR3 loop spans 15 amino acids. Germline CDR1 reads SGHTA; CDR2 reads FQGNSA. The CDR3 nucleotides read TGTGCCAGCAGCTTTATGACTAGCGGACAAGAGACCCAGTACTTC. As protein: CASSFMTSGQETQYF.

The chain couples TRBV10-3 to TRBJ2-3; 8 nucleotides align to TRBD1. The ends lost 10 bases at V and 3 bases at J; junction bases unmatched: 6. Germline CDR1 is ENHRY and CDR2 is SYGVKD. This CDR3 is built from 13 residues. CDR3 coding DNA: TGTGCCACCGGACAGGGATTAACAGATACGCAGTATTTT. Protein: CATGQGLTDTQYF.

The chain carries TRBV6-5 and TRBJ2-1; 8 bases line up with TRBD2. J was trimmed by 3 bases and V by 4 bases; bases with no gene match: 14. There are 18 residues in the CDR3. Germline loops: CDR1 MNHEY, CDR2 SVGAGI. CDR3: CASSLRVAGGGFYNEQFF. CDR3 bases: TGTGCCAGCAGTTTGAGAGTGGCGGGAGGAGGTTTCTACAATGAGCAGTTCTTC.

A few counts support this clonotype. The chain carries TRBV2 and TRBJ2-5; TRBD1 aligns across 9 bases. Per the germline V gene, CDR1 is SNHLY and CDR2 is FYNNEI. Trimming at V came to 10 bases and at J to 4 bases, leaving 10 bases not matched to a gene. The CDR3 has 14 amino acids. CDR3 sequence reads: CATQQGAVLETQYF. CDR3 in DNA: TGTGCCACACAACAGGGGGCTGTTTTAGAGACCCAGTACTTC.

The table lists this clonotype with a few counts. The chain uses TRBV6-5 and TRBJ2-7, with D hard to call. TRBJ2-5 explains the end of the DNA better; the J call may be wrong. The CDR3 totals 12 residues. Germline V gene sequence: CDR1 MNHEY, CDR2 SVGAGI. The chain's CDR3 is CASRQDRRTQYF. CDR3 DNA sequence: TGTGCCAGCAGGCAAGATCGGAGGACCCAGTACTTC.

This rearrangement joins TRBV6-2 or TRBV6-3 to TRBJ1-1, with 8 bases matching TRBD1. This CDR3 spans 13 amino acids. In germline, CDR1 is MNHEY, CDR2 SVGEGT. The V gene end was trimmed by 7 bases and the J gene end by 4 bases; junction bases not matched to a gene: 5. CDR3 sequence reads: CASINDRGTEAFF. The DNA for the CDR3 is TGTGCCAGCATCAATGACAGGGGCACTGAAGCTTTCTTT.

CDR3 nucleotides: TGCAGTGCTAGATCGCTAGCGGGAGACCACGAGCAGTACTTC. It encodes CSARSLAGDHEQYF. The chain combines TRBV20-1 with TRBJ2-7, with 10 bases identical to TRBD2. The CDR3 is 14 amino acids. Germline V CDR1 and CDR2: DFQATT, SNEGSKA (reference sequence). Unmatched junction bases numbered 6, after V lost 2 bases and J lost 5 bases.

This clonotype was found a few times. The V call is TRBV14, the J call TRBJ1-1; unclear D gene. The ends were cut back, 4 bases at V and 0 bases at J, with 6 bases in the middle. This CDR3 has 13 amino acids. Germline assignment: CDR1 SGHDN and CDR2 FVKESK. CDR3 region: CASSRSMNTEAFF. DNA for the CDR3: TGTGCCAGCAGCCGGAGCATGAACACTGAAGCTTTCTTT.

This sequence joins TRBV3-1 and TRBJ2-5; no clear D gene. The closer fit of TRBJ2-7 to the DNA end suggests the J call may be wrong. Germline-derived CDR1 and CDR2 are LGHDT and YNNKEL (reference sequence). The CDR3 contains 13 residues. The CDR3 reads CASSPTWAYEQYF. The CDR3 nucleotides are TGTGCCAGCAGCCCAACGTGGGCCTACGAGCAGTACTTC.

This clonotype has more than one count but fewer than ten. This sequence joins TRBV29-1 and TRBJ2-5, with TRBD1 matching 9 bases. The CDR3 runs to 12 residues. Trimming took 7 bases from V and 5 from J; bases not matched to a gene: 5. CDR1 SQVTM and CDR2 ANQGSEA come from the germline V gene. The CDR3 loop is CSGGQGEETQYF. CDR3 coding DNA: TGCAGCGGGGGACAGGGTGAGGAGACCCAGTACTTC.

About this clonotype itself: A junction boundary mismatches the germline segment, possibly from a read error. V usage is TRBV12-3 or TRBV12-4 and J usage is TRBJ1-2; D gene uncertain. CDR3 length: 14 residues. CDR3 nucleotides: TGTGCCAGCAGTTACCCCTCGGCGAACTGTGGCTACACCTTC. Translating it yields CASSYPSANCGYTF.

The genes are TRBV6-1 and TRBJ2-4; TRBD2 matches at 7 bases. The end of the DNA fits TRBJ2-7 better, so the J call may be wrong. The CDR3 is made up of 15 amino acids. Per germline, CDR1 MNHNS and CDR2 SASEGT. CDR3: CASSEGAGEVYEQYF. CDR3 sequence (DNA): TGTGCCAGCAGTGAAGGTGCGGGAGAAGTCTACGAGCAGTACTTC.

This chain joins TRBV6-5 and TRBJ2-1; possibly TRBD1 for D (5 bases). The CDR3 has 16 residues. Germline V lookup: CDR1 MNHEY, CDR2 SVGAGI. V was cut by 5 bases and J by 3 bases, with 17 bases left in between. The CDR3 protein is CASSQIGSGRYNEQFF. The CDR3 bases are TGTGCCAGCAGTCAAATAGGGTCAGGGCGCTACAATGAGCAGTTCTTC.

This sequence joins TRBV7-8 and TRBJ2-1; 11 nucleotides match TRBD2. This CDR3 is built from 18 residues. CDR1 SGHVS and CDR2 FQNEAQ come from the germline V gene. Germline trimming cut 2 bases from V and 5 bases from J; bases unmatched to any gene: 11. The CDR3 is CASSLLSLSGGGDNEQFF. The CDR3 DNA reads TGTGCCAGCAGCTTATTGTCCCTTAGCGGGGGGGGTGACAATGAGCAGTTCTTC.

This clonotype was detected a few times. The chain uses TRBV5-1 and TRBJ2-2; TRBD1 agrees at 8 bases. J gave up 5 bases and V 2 bases, and 5 bases lay outside the gene matches. The CDR3 extends over 15 amino acids. Germline CDR1 SGHRS, CDR2 YFSETQ. Here the CDR3 reads CASSLLQGETGELFF. CDR3 bases: TGCGCCAGCAGCTTATTACAGGGGGAAACCGGGGAGCTGTTTTTT.

The chain combines TRBV7-6 with TRBJ2-3, with 11 bases identical to TRBD2. Trimming removed 5 bases from V and 5 bases from J; junction bases left unmatched: 9. The V gene's germline CDR1 is SGHVS and CDR2 FNYEAQ. The CDR3 consists of 16 residues. As DNA, the CDR3 is TGTGCCAGCAGCCCGTTAGCGGGAGGGCCTGGAGATACGCAGTATTTT. This translates into CASSPLAGGPGDTQYF.

This clonotype was seen a few times. The chain joins TRBV7-9 to TRBJ2-7; either TRBD1 or TRBD2 may supply D (5 bases each). Germline CDR1 SEHNR, CDR2 FQNEAQ (reference sequence). Trimming took off 6 bases at V and 2 bases at J, with 17 bases between the two ends. This CDR3 is 15 amino acids long. CDR3 loop: CASRLAGAPPYEQYF. The DNA for the CDR3 is TGTGCCAGCAGGCTAGCCGGGGCGCCGCCCTACGAGCAGTACTTC. Together with reference TRBV7-9 and TRBJ2-7, the CDR3 gives the full variable domain: DTGVSQNPRHKITKRGQNVTFRCDPISEHNRLYWYRQTLGQGPEFLTYFQNEAQLEKSRLLSDRFSAERPKGSFSTLEIQRTEQGDSAMYLCASRLAGAPPYEQYFGPGTRLTVT.

This clonotype was seen more than once but under ten times. The rearrangement uses TRBV14 and TRBJ2-1; 12 bases are shared with TRBD2. CDR3 length equals 18 residues. Germline CDR1 SGHDN, CDR2 FVKESK. V was pared by 0 bases and J by 2 bases, with 5 bases of the junction left unmatched. The CDR3 loop reads CASSQDRTSGATYNEQFF. CDR3 bases: TGTGCCAGCAGCCAAGATCGGACTAGCGGGGCAACCTACAATGAGCAGTTCTTC.

The chain uses TRBV7-6 and TRBJ2-1; possible D gene TRBD2, 5 bases. V was trimmed by 5 bases and J by 8 bases, leaving 16 bases between them. The CDR3 is 14 amino acids. Germline lookup yields CDR1 SGHVS and CDR2 FNYEAQ. The CDR3 bases are TGTGCCAGCAGCCCCAGACGGGGAAGGGATGAGCAGTTCTTC. Translation gives CASSPRRGRDEQFF.

The rearrangement uses TRBV13 and TRBJ2-3, with a possible D match to TRBD2 (6 bases). Trimming cost V 4 bases and J 0 bases, with 14 bases left between them. Germline loops: CDR1 PRHDT, CDR2 FYEKMQ (reference sequence). The CDR3 contains 16 residues. The CDR3 nucleotides read TGTGCCAGCAGCTACAAACGGGGGACTAGCACAGATACGCAGTATTTT. As protein: CASSYKRGTSTDTQYF.

J is TRBJ2-3 and V is TRBV7-6, with D possibly being TRBD1 (5 bases). The CDR3 covers 14 residues. Trimming pared 5 bases from V and 4 bases from J, leaving 13 bases between. CDR1 and CDR2 from the germline V gene are SGHVS and FNYEAQ. This CDR3 reads CASSKGLTPDTQYF. In DNA, the CDR3 is TGTGCCAGCAGCAAGGGGTTAACTCCAGATACGCAGTATTTT.

This clonotype was seen only a few times. The chain has TRBV11-2 and TRBJ1-1; D may be TRBD1 (5 bases). Germline CDR1 reads SGHAT; CDR2 reads FQNNGV. Trimming pared 5 bases from V and 10 bases from J, leaving 17 bases between. This CDR3 region has 13 residues. The CDR3 here is CASSMAGWRGAFF. CDR3 nucleotides: TGTGCCAGCAGCATGGCAGGGTGGAGAGGAGCTTTCTTT.

The rearrangement joins TRBV27 to TRBJ2-7; 16 bases align to TRBD2. Germline-derived CDR1 and CDR2 are MNHEY and SMNVEV (reference sequence). With V trimmed by 10 bases and J by 0 bases, 9 bases remained unmatched. The CDR3 totals 17 residues. The CDR3 coding sequence is TGTGCCATCGCGCCGGGACTAGCGGGGGGGCACTCCTACGAGCAGTACTTC. This translates into CAIAPGLAGGHSYEQYF.

This clonotype was counted only a few times. The V and J genes are TRBV27 and TRBJ2-7, with a weak D call TRBD2 (7 bases). Trimming pared 4 bases from V and 5 bases from J, leaving 15 bases between. The CDR3 extends over 14 amino acids. Germline V gene sequence: CDR1 MNHEY, CDR2 SMNVEV (reference sequence). The CDR3 DNA follows: TGTGCCAGCAGTTCCGGGGGGACAATCAACGAGCAGTACTTC. This sequence encodes CASSSGGTINEQYF.